These T cell receptor beta chains were read from a single sample in a study of T-cell reconstitution after alpha-beta-depleted transplantation in children. Via MiXCR, TCRdb re-called the PCR reads, giving one row per CDR3 protein. The table records about a million distinct CDR3 sequences, 25% to 35% of them present only once. The sequences come from PBMCs, mostly from graft donor cells, collected 360 days after TCRalphabeta/CD19-depleted stem cell transplant. These receptors were taken from a boy younger than two who had a stem cell transplant for SCID, so the T cells may come from the graft donor. Both conserved end residues are trimmed from each CDR3. A D gene is named only where the DNA matches it firmly.

- | TRBJ2-1 | TRBV20-1 | SVFLSPNEQF
- | TRBJ2-3 | TRBV12-3/TRBV12-4 | ASSSGDSSTDTQY
TRBD1 | TRBJ2-6 | TRBV7-9 | ASSFQGAVSGANVLT
TRBD1 | TRBJ2-5 | TRBV25-1 | ASSELDRVQETQY
- | TRBJ2-2 | TRBV4-3 | ASSQGYGAGELF
- | TRBJ1-5 | TRBV6-1 | ASSEGVSQPQH
- | TRBJ1-5 | TRBV28 | ASSLYRRPNSNQPQH
- | TRBJ2-3 | TRBV6-5 | ASSFTGTGTDTQY
- | TRBJ2-1 | TRBV20-1 | SARWGAWQF
- | TRBJ2-1 | TRBV30 | ASTLREEQF
- | TRBJ2-7 | TRBV29-1 | SVEQPGRMSYEQY
TRBD1 | TRBJ2-2 | TRBV7-2 | ASTNRAGGLSGELF
- | TRBJ2-5 | TRBV9 | ASSVELAGEETQY
- | TRBJ2-3 | TRBV12-3/TRBV12-4 | ASSWGALGGSGTQY
TRBD2 | TRBJ2-1 | TRBV20-1 | SASWIRLAGGWVEQF
- | TRBJ2-5 | TRBV12-3/TRBV12-4 | ASRPGPRPEETQY
- | TRBJ1-4 | TRBV6-5 | ASSSTGGPNEKLF